The table lists the clone carrying this T cell receptor (beta chain) with many counts. Germline V gene data show CDR1 as MNHEY and CDR2 as SVGEGT. CDR3 length: 15 amino acids. V dropped 6 bases and J dropped 7; count of bases not matched to a gene: 14. The sample originates from a study of low-dose radiotherapy and immunotherapy resistance in tumors. In the study overall: Participants in Cohort 1 were administered 0.5 Gy per fraction at 2-week intervals, to a cumulative dose of 6.5 Gy. Every two weeks, cyclophosphamide 200 mg/m2 was infused one day before radiation plus immunotherapy.

Both TCRalpha and TCRbeta chains were reverse transcribed with V-gene-specific primers. Using a constant-region primer together with a V-primer adapter, TCRs were subjected to roughly 20 PCR cycles of amplification. Researchers amplified the isolated mRNA using in vitro transcription. Via MiXCR, TCRdb re-called the reads, giving one row per CDR3 protein. The data contain tens of thousands of distinct CDR3 sequences, 15% to 20% of them seen just once; the ten biggest clones take up less than 3%. Time point described: before trial treatment. Ipilimumab, nivolumab, aspirin, low-dose cyclophosphamide and low-dose radiotherapy were administered to donors.

The sample in question was PBMCs, obtained before treatment. The sequence derives from a male donor with prostate cancer. V usage is TRBV6-2 or TRBV6-3 and J usage is TRBJ2-5, with TRBD1 matching over 7 bases. The CDR3 is CASRATGQALVTQYF. CDR3 in DNA: TGTGCCAGCAGGGCTACTGGACAGGCCCTAGTGACCCAGTACTTC.